The present T cell receptor (beta chain) was sequenced within a study of CD8 T cells in Susac syndrome (dated by TCRdb to the late 2010s). Background on the whole study: Repertoire sequencing was used to test whether CD8+ T cell activation and differentiation in Susac syndrome was antigen driven. The study compared CD8+ T cell repertoire clonality among roughly 12 healthy donors, approximately 14 Susac syndrome patients and roughly 15 multiple sclerosis patients.

Peripheral blood CD8+ and CD4+ T cells from healthy donors, Susac syndrome patients and multiple sclerosis patients were profiled using high-throughput TCR beta sequencing. Treatment-naive patients with stable or active relapsing-remitting disease fulfilling revised McDonald criteria were used as multiple sclerosis controls. Bulk CD8+ and CD4+ T cells were purified by magnetic negative isolation, whereas CD8+ TEMRA cells were enriched by FACS. Blood was drawn into EDTA tubes, processed within 24 hours, and PBMCs were isolated by density gradient centrifugation. PBMCs destined for TCR sequencing were cryopreserved in liquid nitrogen and later thawed in a 37 °C water bath. The sorted or isolated CD4+, CD8+ and CD8+ TEMRA cells reached a purity of at least 90%. A word on this clonotype: Its antigen specificity is not known. The sample holds no much larger clone one base away, and base qualities are not on file.

RNA was extracted using the RNeasy kit, and roughly 0.5 to 1 ug of the RNA was reverse transcribed with random hexamers. The immunoSEQ multiplex PCR assay, which covers 54 Vbeta and 13 Jbeta segments, was used to amplify TCR beta CDR3 regions. To correct PCR amplification bias, a synthetic template baseline was used for both primer optimization and computational correction. In the paper's pipeline: Reads were assigned to V, D and J genes according to IMGT and analyzed in immunoSEQ Analyzer, with only productive sequences retained. To calculate clonality, Shannon entropy was normalized by log2 of the number of productive unique sequences and then subtracted from one. For each patient and control, public and private clones were evaluated within the 100 most prevalent clones. Susac-specific clones were defined as absent from healthy and MS cohorts, around 1,000 published viral clones and other ImmuneACCESS disease sequences. Through fastp at Q25 and MiXCR, TCRdb rebuilt clones from the public reads, retaining in-frame beta chains. Duplicate CDR3 protein sequences are folded into a single record with the most common DNA and genes. These V and J calls originate from TCRdb's pipeline instead of the authors' own analysis. This sample is represented by 200,000 to 250,000 distinct CDR3 sequences; about 93% of them were singletons. About 0.15% of the sample is in the top ten clones.

On the study overall, not on this receptor specifically: The number of individuals in the TCR sequencing and HLA analysis was recognized as being relatively small.

Its CDR3 holds 13 amino acids, cysteine through phenylalanine. The kept DNA is CDR3 alone, 39 bases in frame from the first base. Per the germline V gene, SGHVS is the CDR1 and FQNEAQ is the CDR2. V was cut back by 1 base and J by 7 bases, leaving a gap of 8 bases between them. Sequenced material: CD8+ T cells from PBMCs. The chain employs TRBV7-8 and TRBJ1-5, with the D gene not confidently named. This clonotype originated in a human donor with multiple sclerosis. The CDR3 region: CASSLVAAQPQHF. The DNA sequence reads TGTGCCAGCAGCTTAGTGGCGGCCCAGCCCCAGCATTTT.